This T cell receptor (beta chain) emerged from a study of T-cell reconstitution after alpha-beta-depleted transplantation in children. In this sample, this clonotype turned up a few times. From germline, CDR1 is SGHRS and CDR2 YFSETQ. The CDR3 is 15 residues long. V was trimmed by 6 bases and J by 0 bases, leaving 15 bases between them. During its preparation, the TCRbeta library received unique molecular identifiers. One entry per CDR3 protein results from TCRdb running MiXCR on the PCR reads. The sample carries some 530,000 distinct CDR3 sequences, 9.5% to 15% recorded once. Sequences were derived from PBMCs from the stem cell graft donor, sampled from the stem cell graft. The origin of this receptor is a human donor who donated a stem cell graft to a child with combined immunodeficiency. V usage is TRBV5-1 and J usage is TRBJ1-2; no clear D. The CDR3, as DNA: TGCGCCAGCAAGGCAGAGAGTGGAGCTAACTATGGCTACACCTTC. It codes for CASKAESGANYGYTF.